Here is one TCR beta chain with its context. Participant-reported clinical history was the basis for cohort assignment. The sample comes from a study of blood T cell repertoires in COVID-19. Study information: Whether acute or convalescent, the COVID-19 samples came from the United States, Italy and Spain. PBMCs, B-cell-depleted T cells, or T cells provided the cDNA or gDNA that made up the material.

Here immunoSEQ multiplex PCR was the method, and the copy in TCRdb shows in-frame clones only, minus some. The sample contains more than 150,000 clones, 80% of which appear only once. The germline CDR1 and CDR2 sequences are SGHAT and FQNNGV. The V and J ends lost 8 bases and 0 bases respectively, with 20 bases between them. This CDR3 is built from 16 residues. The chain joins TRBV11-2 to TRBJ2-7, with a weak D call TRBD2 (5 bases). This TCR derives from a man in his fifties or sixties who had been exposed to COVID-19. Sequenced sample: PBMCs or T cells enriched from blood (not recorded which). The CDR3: CASCQPAGGSSYEQYF. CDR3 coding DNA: TGTGCCAGCTGTCAACCGGCGGGCGGCAGCTCCTACGAGCAGTACTTC.